These 17 T cell receptor beta chains were sequenced from one sample in a study of response to subunit inactivated influenza vaccine. Using its own MiXCR run on the RT-PCR reads, TCRdb lists one record per CDR3 protein. The sample yields approximately 230,000 distinct CDR3 sequences, over 9% seen once. Here the sequenced sample was non-naive T cells sorted from PBMCs, taken 14 to 15 days before vaccination. All receptors come from a man aged 50 or older who received an inactivated influenza vaccine.

This clonotype has only a few counts. This chain joins TRBV12-3 or TRBV12-4 and TRBJ1-2; D might be TRBD1 (5 bases). This CDR3 contains 13 residues. V was shortened by 2 bases and J by 5 bases, with 9 bases between the two germline ends. CDR3 sequence: CASSLWGGYGYTF. The CDR3 DNA reads TGTGCCAGCAGTTTATGGGGGGGGTATGGCTACACCTTC.

This clonotype was recorded many times. The gene calls are TRBV11-2 and TRBJ2-5; possibly TRBD2 for D (5 bases). The germline gives CDR1 SGHAT, CDR2 FQNNGV. This CDR3 comprises 14 residues. The V and J ends lost 5 bases and 2 bases respectively, with 12 bases between them. CDR3 amino acids: CASSPEPGQETQYF. CDR3 nucleotide sequence: TGTGCCAGCAGCCCGGAGCCGGGGCAAGAGACCCAGTACTTC.

This clonotype has only a few counts. The rearrangement uses TRBV29-1 and TRBJ2-7, with 7 bases that match TRBD1. Trimming removed 4 bases from V and 3 bases from J; junction bases left unmatched: 6. CDR3 size: 13 residues. Germline loops: CDR1 SQVTM, CDR2 ANQGSEA. This chain's CDR3 is CSVGRAGGYEQYF. The CDR3 bases are TGCAGCGTTGGACGCGCAGGGGGCTACGAGCAGTACTTC.

This clonotype was found a few times. The V gene is TRBV19, the J gene TRBJ2-3; weak D call: TRBD1 (6 bases). Germline V CDR1 and CDR2: LNHDA, SQIVND (reference sequence). Trimming left V 7 bases short and J 6 bases short, with 17 bases between. The CDR3 contains 14 residues. Written as DNA, the CDR3 is TGTGCCAGTACCACAGGGAGCCCTGGCGATACGCAGTATTTT. Amino acid sequence: CASTTGSPGDTQYF.

This clonotype was counted only a few times. The CDR3 is CASSLENRGEEKLFF. The CDR3 DNA reads as TGCGCCAGCAGCTTGGAAAACAGGGGTGAGGAAAAACTGTTTTTT. The chain couples TRBV5-1 to TRBJ1-4; 7 positions agree with TRBD1. Germline CDR1 and CDR2: SGHRS and YFSETQ. CDR3 length equals 15 residues. V dropped 0 bases and J dropped 8; count of bases not matched to a gene: 7.

The chain carries TRBV28 and TRBJ2-7, with 12 nucleotides matching TRBD1. This CDR3 comprises 13 residues. V lost 6 bases, J lost 6 bases, and 3 bases stayed unmatched. Germline values: CDR1 MDHEN, CDR2 SYDVKM. CDR3 DNA sequence: TGTGCCAGCAGCCGGGGACAGGGGGCCGAGCAGTACTTC. It is translated as CASSRGQGAEQYF.

The chain employs TRBV4-2 and TRBJ1-5; TRBD1 matches 10 bases. This CDR3 region has 16 residues. CDR1 and CDR2 (germline): LGHNA, YNFKEQ. Trimming at V came to 6 bases and at J to 6 bases, leaving 11 bases not matched to a gene. CDR3 coding DNA: TGTGCCAGCAGACAGCAGTTCGACAGGGGGCCTCAGCCCCAGCATTTT. Residues: CASRQQFDRGPQPQHF.

There are a few counts of this clonotype. V is TRBV5-6 and J is TRBJ2-2; D possibly matches TRBD1 or TRBD2 (5 bases each). CDR3 length equals 16 residues. Germline assignment: CDR1 SGHDT and CDR2 YYEEEE. V was shortened by 0 bases and J by 3 bases, with 12 bases between the two germline ends. The CDR3 is CASSLGGFTDTGELFF. DNA of the CDR3: TGTGCCAGCAGCTTGGGGGGGTTTACGGACACCGGGGAGCTGTTTTTT.

CDR3 in amino acids: CATSRALAGLGEQYF. DNA for the CDR3: TGTGCCACCAGCAGAGCCCTAGCGGGACTTGGCGAGCAGTACTTC. The chain carries TRBV15 and TRBJ2-7, with 9 bases identical to TRBD2. Germline CDR1 reads LNHNV; CDR2 reads YYDKDF (reference sequence). V trimming: 1 base; J trimming: 6 bases; junction bases outside the gene matches: 7. The CDR3 contains 15 residues.

V and J are TRBV5-4 and TRBJ2-7; TRBD2 aligns across 11 bases. CDR1 and CDR2 from the germline V gene are SGHNT and YYREEE (reference sequence). This CDR3 is 14 amino acids long. After removal of 4 bases from V and 2 bases from J, the junction contained 2 bases not matched to a gene. Here the CDR3 reads CASSAGLAAYEQYF. The DNA of the CDR3 is TGTGCCAGCAGCGCGGGACTAGCGGCCTACGAGCAGTACTTC.

Only a few counts were recorded for this clonotype. The rearrangement joins TRBV6-2 or TRBV6-3 to TRBJ2-4; D could derive from TRBD1 or TRBD2 (5 bases each). The V end lost 2 bases, the J end lost 2 bases, and 16 bases lay between the germline ends. CDR1 and CDR2 (germline): MNHEY, SVGEGT. The CDR3 is 17 amino acids. The CDR3, as DNA: TGTGCCAGCAGTTACGACCCGGGGCGCCCAACCAAAAACATTCAGTACTTC. Amino acid sequence: CASSYDPGRPTKNIQYF.

The table lists this clonotype with many counts. The gene calls are TRBV28 and TRBJ1-2; D gene ambiguous. This CDR3 comprises 14 residues. V lost 5 bases to trimming and J lost 1 base, with 11 bases between them. Looked up from germline, CDR1 is MDHEN and CDR2 is SYDVKM. CDR3 region: CASSLSSDNYGYTF. The CDR3 nucleotides read TGTGCCAGCAGTCTCTCGAGTGATAACTATGGCTACACCTTC.

The rearrangement links TRBV6-1 to TRBJ1-2; TRBD1 aligns across 8 bases. CDR1 and CDR2 from the germline V gene are MNHNS and SASEGT. V was clipped by 6 bases and J by 7 bases; unmatched bases: 10. This CDR3 region has 14 residues. The CDR3 nucleotides read TGTGCCAGCAGCCCGGACAGGGCCAGGGGTGGCTACACCTTC. Translation gives CASSPDRARGGYTF.

This clonotype was seen many times. This sequence joins TRBV7-9 and TRBJ2-7; D unresolved. Germline values: CDR1 SEHNR, CDR2 FQNEAQ (reference sequence). V was shortened by 0 bases and J by 4 bases, with 4 bases between the two germline ends. This CDR3 has 12 amino acids. CDR3 sequence (DNA): TGTGCCAGCAGCTTAGCCGCATACGAGCAGTACTTC. Residues: CASSLAAYEQYF. Looking up the rest from reference TRBV7-9 and TRBJ2-7 gives the full variable domain: DTGVSQNPRHKITKRGQNVTFRCDPISEHNRLYWYRQTLGQGPEFLTYFQNEAQLEKSRLLSDRFSAERPKGSFSTLEIQRTEQGDSAMYLCASSLAAYEQYFGPGTRLTVT.

In its sample, this clonotype was seen many times. This chain links TRBV20-1 with TRBJ2-1; D gene ambiguous. The CDR3 extends over 12 amino acids. CDR1 is DFQATT and CDR2 is SNEGSKA in the germline V gene (reference sequence). The V gene lost 7 bases and the J gene lost 7 bases, with 14 bases spanning the gap. The CDR3 DNA follows: TGCAGTGGAGAGGCCCCGATGAATGAGCAGTTCTTC. The encoded protein is CSGEAPMNEQFF.

This clonotype has only a few counts. The chain joins TRBV5-1 to TRBJ2-7; D is tentatively TRBD1 or TRBD2 (5 bases each). The V end was cut by 4 bases, the J end by 2 bases, with 16 bases between. The germline CDR1 and CDR2 sequences are SGHRS and YFSETQ. The CDR3 is made up of 15 amino acids. CDR3 sequence reads: CASSETGTDPYEQYF. The CDR3 nucleotides are TGCGCCAGCAGCGAAACCGGGACCGACCCCTACGAGCAGTACTTC.

This clonotype was seen a handful of times. The chain carries TRBV7-9 and TRBJ1-2, with D perhaps matching TRBD1 (5 bases). Between the trimmed V and J ends, which lost 7 bases and 4 bases, there was a span of 22 bases. The CDR3 contains 16 residues. Germline V gene lookup returns CDR1 SEHNR and CDR2 FQNEAQ (reference sequence). CDR3 in DNA: TGTGCCAGCACCCTTAGCTTGGTACAGGCCCTCTATGGCTACACCTTC. As protein: CASTLSLVQALYGYTF. Together with reference TRBV7-9 and TRBJ1-2, the CDR3 gives the full variable domain: DTGVSQNPRHKITKRGQNVTFRCDPISEHNRLYWYRQTLGQGPEFLTYFQNEAQLEKSRLLSDRFSAERPKGSFSTLEIQRTEQGDSAMYLCASTLSLVQALYGYTFGSGTRLTVV.